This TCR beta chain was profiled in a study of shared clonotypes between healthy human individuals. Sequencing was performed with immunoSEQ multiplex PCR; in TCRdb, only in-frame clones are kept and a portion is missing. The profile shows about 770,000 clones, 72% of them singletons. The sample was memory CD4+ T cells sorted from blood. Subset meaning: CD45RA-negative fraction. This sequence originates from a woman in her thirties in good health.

CDR3 DNA: TGTGCCTGGACGCTGGCGGGAGGGAGGGCCAAAAACATTCAGTACTTC. It is translated as CAWTLAGGRAKNIQYF. This sequence joins TRBV30 and TRBJ2-4, with TRBD2 matching 9 bases. V was clipped by 4 bases and J by 1 base; unmatched bases: 8. Germline V lookup: CDR1 GTSNPN, CDR2 SVGIG (reference sequence). There are 16 residues in the CDR3.